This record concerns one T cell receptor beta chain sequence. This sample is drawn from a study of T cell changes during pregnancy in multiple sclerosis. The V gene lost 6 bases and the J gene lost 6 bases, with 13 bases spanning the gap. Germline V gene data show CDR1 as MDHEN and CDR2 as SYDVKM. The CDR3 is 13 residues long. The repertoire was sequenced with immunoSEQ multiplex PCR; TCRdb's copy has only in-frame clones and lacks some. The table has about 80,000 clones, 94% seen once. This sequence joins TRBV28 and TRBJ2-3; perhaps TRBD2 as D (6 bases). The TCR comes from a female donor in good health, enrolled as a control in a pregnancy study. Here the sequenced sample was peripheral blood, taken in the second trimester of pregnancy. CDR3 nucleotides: TGTGCCAGCAGCTCCATTCTAGCGGATACGCAGTATTTT. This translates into CASSSILADTQYF.